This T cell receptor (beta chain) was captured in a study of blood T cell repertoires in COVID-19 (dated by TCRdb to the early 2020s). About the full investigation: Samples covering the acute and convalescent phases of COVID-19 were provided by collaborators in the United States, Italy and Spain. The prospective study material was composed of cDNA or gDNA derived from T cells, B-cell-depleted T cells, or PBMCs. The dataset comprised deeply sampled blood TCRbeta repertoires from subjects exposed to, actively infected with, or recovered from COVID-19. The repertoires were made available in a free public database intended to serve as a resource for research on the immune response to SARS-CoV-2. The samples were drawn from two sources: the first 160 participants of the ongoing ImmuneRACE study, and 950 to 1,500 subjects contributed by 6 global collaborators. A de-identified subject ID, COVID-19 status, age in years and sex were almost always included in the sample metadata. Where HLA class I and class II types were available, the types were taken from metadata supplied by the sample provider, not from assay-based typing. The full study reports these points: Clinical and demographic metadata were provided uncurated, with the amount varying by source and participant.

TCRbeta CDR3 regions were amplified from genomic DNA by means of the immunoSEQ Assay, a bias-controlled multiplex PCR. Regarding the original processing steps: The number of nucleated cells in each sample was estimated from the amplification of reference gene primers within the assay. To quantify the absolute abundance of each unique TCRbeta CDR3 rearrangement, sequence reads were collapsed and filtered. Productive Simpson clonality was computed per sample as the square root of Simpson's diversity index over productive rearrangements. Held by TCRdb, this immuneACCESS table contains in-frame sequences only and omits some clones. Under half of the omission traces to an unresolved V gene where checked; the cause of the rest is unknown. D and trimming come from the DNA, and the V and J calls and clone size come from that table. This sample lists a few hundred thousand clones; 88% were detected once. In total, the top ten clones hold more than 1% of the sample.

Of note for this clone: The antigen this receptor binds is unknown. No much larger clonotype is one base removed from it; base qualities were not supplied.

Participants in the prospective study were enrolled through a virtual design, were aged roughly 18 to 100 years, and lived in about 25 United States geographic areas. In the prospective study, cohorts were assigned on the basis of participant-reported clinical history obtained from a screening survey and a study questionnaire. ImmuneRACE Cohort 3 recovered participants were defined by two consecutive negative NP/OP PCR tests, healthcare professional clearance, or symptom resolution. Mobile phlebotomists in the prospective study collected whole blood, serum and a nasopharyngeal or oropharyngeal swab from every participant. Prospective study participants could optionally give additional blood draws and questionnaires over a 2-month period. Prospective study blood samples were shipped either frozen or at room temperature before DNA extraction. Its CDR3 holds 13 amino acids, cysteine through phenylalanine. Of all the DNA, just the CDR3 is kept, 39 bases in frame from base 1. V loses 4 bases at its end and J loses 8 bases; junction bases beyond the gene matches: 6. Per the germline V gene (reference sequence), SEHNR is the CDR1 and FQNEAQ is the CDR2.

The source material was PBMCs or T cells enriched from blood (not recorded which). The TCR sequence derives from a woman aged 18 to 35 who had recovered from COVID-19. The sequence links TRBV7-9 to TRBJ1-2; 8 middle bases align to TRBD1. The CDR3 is CASSSNRGGGYTF. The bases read TGTGCCAGCAGCTCGAACAGGGGGGGCGGCTACACCTTC. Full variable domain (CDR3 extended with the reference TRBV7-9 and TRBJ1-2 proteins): DTGVSQNPRHKITKRGQNVTFRCDPISEHNRLYWYRQTLGQGPEFLTYFQNEAQLEKSRLLSDRFSAERPKGSFSTLEIQRTEQGDSAMYLCASSSNRGGGYTFGSGTRLTVV.